The next 23 T cell receptor beta chains were all read from a single sample in a study of post-analysis software for immune sequencing data. Findings and caveats of the study: Patients used about 5 TRBV segments, including TRBV5-6, TRBV5-1 and TRBV20-1, more often than controls.

cDNA libraries for TCR beta contained unique molecular identifiers. TCRdb used MiXCR to reprocess the PCR reads, holding one entry per CDR3 protein. The sample lists approximately 260,000 distinct CDR3 sequences; about 38% were seen once. These TCRs' antigens remain unknown. Sequencing input: blood. The receptors were gathered from a girl under 18 with multiple sclerosis.

The chain employs TRBV20-1 and TRBJ2-7; a possible D gene is TRBD2 (5 bases). V shed 0 bases and J shed 0 bases, with 9 bases lying between them. Germline V gene data show CDR1 as DFQATT and CDR2 as SNEGSKA (reference sequence). This CDR3 is built from 14 residues. The CDR3 DNA follows: TGCAGTGCTAGAGATCGTCGGGGCTCCTACGAGCAGTACTTC. Its translation: CSARDRRGSYEQYF.

This clonotype showed up many times. The V gene is TRBV12-3 or TRBV12-4, the J gene TRBJ1-2; 7 bases line up with TRBD1. J was trimmed by 0 bases and V by 4 bases; bases with no gene match: 17. The CDR3 length is 19 residues. CDR3 residues: CASSSTQGEGPTSNYGYTF. As DNA, the CDR3 is TGTGCCAGCAGTTCCACCCAGGGGGAAGGACCTACTTCTAACTATGGCTACACCTTC.

This clonotype showed up many times. The rearrangement uses TRBV7-9 and TRBJ1-4; D is unclear. Trimming took 6 bases from V and 8 from J, leaving 19 bases between them. CDR3 length equals 15 residues. Germline V gene lookup returns CDR1 SEHNR and CDR2 FQNEAQ (reference sequence). CDR3 sequence reads: CASREQTRRSEKLFF. In DNA, the CDR3 is TGTGCCAGCAGAGAACAGACAAGAAGGTCCGAAAAACTGTTTTTT. The full variable domain, its missing parts supplied by reference TRBV7-9 and TRBJ1-4, is DTGVSQNPRHKITKRGQNVTFRCDPISEHNRLYWYRQTLGQGPEFLTYFQNEAQLEKSRLLSDRFSAERPKGSFSTLEIQRTEQGDSAMYLCASREQTRRSEKLFFGSGTQLSVL.

This clonotype appeared many times. The rearrangement uses TRBV24-1 and TRBJ2-1; D possibly corresponds to TRBD1 (5 bases). The CDR3 covers 16 residues. The V and J ends lost 2 bases and 2 bases respectively, with 12 bases between them. Germline loops: CDR1 KGHDR, CDR2 SFDVKD. The CDR3 DNA reads TGTGCCACCAGTGATTCTGGGGCACGCGCCTACAATGAGCAGTTCTTC. It yields the protein CATSDSGARAYNEQFF.

The V gene is TRBV2, the J gene TRBJ2-5; perhaps TRBD2 as D (5 bases). TRBJ2-7 matches the DNA end more closely, so the J call is doubtful. The CDR3 loop spans 13 amino acids. Germline V gene data show CDR1 as SNHLY and CDR2 as FYNNEI. The DNA of the CDR3 is TGTGCCAGCGAATCTCTCGGGACCTACGAGCAGTACTTC. This translates into CASESLGTYEQYF.

A remark on this clonotype: A much bigger clone sits one base away, suggesting this may be a read error. J is TRBJ2-1 and V is TRBV7-2; D is tentatively TRBD1 or TRBD2 (6 bases each). V was cut by 5 bases and J by 6 bases, with 17 bases left in between. The CDR3 loop spans 15 amino acids. Germline V gene lookup returns CDR1 SGHTA and CDR2 FQGNSA. The CDR3 region has the DNA TGTGCCAGCAGCACCTGGGACGGGGGCACCAATGAGCAGTTCTTC. The encoded protein is CASSTWDGGTNEQFF.

The V gene is TRBV20-1, the J gene TRBJ2-7; 7 positions agree with TRBD1. The end of the DNA fits TRBJ2-5 better, so the J call may be wrong. In germline, CDR1 is DFQATT, CDR2 SNEGSKA (reference sequence). This CDR3 comprises 12 residues. The CDR3 loop reads CSARQGKETQYF. The DNA for the CDR3 is TGCAGTGCTCGACAGGGAAAAGAGACCCAGTACTTC.

This clonotype was seen many times. The chain carries TRBV20-1 and TRBJ2-1; 9 bases align to TRBD2. Looked up from germline, CDR1 is DFQATT and CDR2 is SNEGSKA (reference sequence). The V gene end was trimmed by 3 bases and the J gene end by 1 base; junction bases not matched to a gene: 7. CDR3 size: 16 residues. As DNA, the CDR3 is TGCAGTGCTAGCCTCGCGACTAGCGGATCCTACAATGAGCAGTTCTTC. This encodes CSASLATSGSYNEQFF.

The gene calls are TRBV29-1 and TRBJ2-5; TRBD1 aligns across 12 bases. CDR1 and CDR2 (germline): SQVTM, ANQGSEA. The CDR3 runs 15 residues. Trimming took 3 bases from V and 5 from J; bases not matched to a gene: 7. DNA of the CDR3: TGCAGCGTTGATCGGGACAGGGGGCGCGGGGAGACCCAGTACTTC. It translates to CSVDRDRGRGETQYF. The complete variable domain, with remaining parts taken from reference TRBV29-1 and TRBJ2-5, reads SAVISQKPSRDICQRGTSLTIQCQVDSQVTMMFWYRQQPGQSLTLIATANQGSEATYESGFVIDKFPISRPNLTFSTLTVSNMSPEDSSIYLCSVDRDRGRGETQYFGPGTRLLVL.

This clonotype was seen repeatedly, ten times or more. V gene TRBV5-1 combines with J gene TRBJ2-5, with 7 bases aligning to TRBD1. The trim removed 0 bases at V and 0 bases at J, leaving 2 bases unmatched. The germline CDR1 and CDR2 sequences are SGHRS and YFSETQ. The CDR3 has 15 residues. The CDR3: CASSLGGQYQETQYF. The CDR3 DNA follows: TGCGCCAGCAGCTTGGGGGGACAGTACCAAGAGACCCAGTACTTC.

This rearrangement joins TRBV3-1 to TRBJ2-3, with D perhaps TRBD1 or TRBD2 (6 bases each). The V end was cut by 2 bases, the J end by 4 bases, with 19 bases between. This CDR3 has 17 amino acids. Germline V CDR1 and CDR2: LGHDT, YNNKEL (reference sequence). The chain's CDR3 is CASSQIGEPGAADTQYF. The DNA for the CDR3 is TGTGCCAGCAGCCAAATCGGAGAACCGGGGGCCGCAGATACGCAGTATTTT.

This clonotype was seen many times. This chain links TRBV20-1 with TRBJ2-5, with 9 bases fitting TRBD2. Germline V gene sequence: CDR1 DFQATT, CDR2 SNEGSKA (reference sequence). This CDR3 is built from 13 residues. V was clipped by 1 base and J by 3 bases; unmatched bases: 0. This CDR3 reads CSARVAGEETQYF. In nucleotides, the CDR3 is TGCAGTGCTAGAGTAGCGGGAGAAGAGACCCAGTACTTC.

A word on this clonotype: A clone one base away is much larger, so this may be a read error. This chain uses TRBV7-3 with TRBJ2-7, with D possibly matching TRBD2 (6 bases). The J call could be wrong; TRBJ2-5 is a better fit for the DNA end. The CDR3 is 13 amino acids. Germline V gives CDR1 SGHTA, CDR2 FQGTGA. The CDR3 coding sequence is TGTGCCAGCAGCTTAGGCGAGGAGGGGACCCAGTACTTC. Translation gives CASSLGEEGTQYF.

To note about this clonotype: The junction differs from germline at one of its ends, possibly a read error. This chain uses TRBV15 with TRBJ2-2; TRBD1 or TRBD2 may be the D gene (5 bases each). The CDR3 length is 14 residues. The V gene's germline CDR1 is LNHNV and CDR2 YYDKDF (reference sequence). The CDR3 region has the DNA TGTGCCGCCAAAGAGGGACGGAACACCGGGGAGCGGTTTTTT. Translation gives CAAKEGRNTGERFF. Using reference TRBV15 and TRBJ2-2 for the parts outside the CDR3, the full variable domain is DAMVIQNPRYQVTQFGKPVTLSCSQTLNHNVMYWYQQKSSQAPKLLFHYYDKDFNNEADTPDNFQSRRPNTSFCFLDIRSPGLGDTAMYLCAAKEGRNTGERFFGEGSRLTVL.

Remarks on this clonotype: Relative to the germline gene, one junction end is altered; a read error may explain this. This sequence joins TRBV9 and TRBJ1-5, with D possibly being TRBD1 (5 bases). The CDR3 length is 15 residues. Germline values: CDR1 SGDLS, CDR2 YYNGEE. CDR3 amino acids: CAGSVDGGCNQPQHF. In DNA, the CDR3 is TGTGCCGGCAGCGTAGACGGGGGGTGCAATCAGCCCCAGCATTTT. Full variable domain (rest looked up from reference TRBV9 and TRBJ1-5): DSGVTQTPKHLITATGQRVTLRCSPRSGDLSVYWYQQSLDQGLQFLIQYYNGEERAKGNILERFSAQQFPDLHSELNLSSLELGDSALYFCAGSVDGGCNQPQHFGDGTRLSIL.

This clonotype has at least ten counts. The chain carries TRBV6-5 and TRBJ2-3; D not certain. The CDR3 consists of 13 residues. The germline CDR1 and CDR2 sequences are MNHEY and SVGAGI. V was shortened by 0 bases and J by 8 bases, with 9 bases between the two germline ends. In nucleotides, the CDR3 is TGTGCCAGCAGTTACTCGGAGCTAGGTACGCAGTATTTT. The encoded protein is CASSYSELGTQYF.

This clonotype was seen only a few times. The chain has TRBV20-1 and TRBJ2-5; 14 nucleotides agree with TRBD2. The V gene end was trimmed by 0 bases and the J gene end by 2 bases; junction bases not matched to a gene: 8. Germline V lookup: CDR1 DFQATT, CDR2 SNEGSKA (reference sequence). CDR3 length equals 18 residues. CDR3 in DNA: TGCAGTGCTAGAGATGGCGGGACTAGCGGGGGACCTCAAGAGACCCAGTACTTC. It is translated as CSARDGGTSGGPQETQYF.

The rearrangement joins TRBV5-5 to TRBJ1-1; tentative D call: TRBD1 (6 bases). The CDR3 consists of 16 residues. Germline CDR1 and CDR2: SGHKS and YYEKEE (reference sequence). Trimming took 3 bases from V and 1 from J, leaving 16 bases between them. CDR3 DNA sequence: TGTGCCAGCAGCTGGTCGCGGGTCAGGGGGAACACTGAAGCTTTCTTT. This translates into CASSWSRVRGNTEAFF.

The V call is TRBV3-1, the J call TRBJ2-7, with D possibly TRBD2 on 5 matching bases. V lost 7 bases and J 0 bases, leaving 13 bases between the germline ends. Germline V gene lookup returns CDR1 LGHDT and CDR2 YNNKEL (reference sequence). The CDR3 has 14 residues. CDR3 nucleotides: TGTGCCAGCACAGAAACTACTAGCTCCTACGAGCAGTACTTC. Amino acid sequence: CASTETTSSYEQYF.

On this clonotype itself: Since a much larger clone is just one base distant, this may be a read error. The chain joins TRBV7-9 to TRBJ1-4, with D hard to call. V gave up 4 bases and J gave up 8 bases, with 8 bases separating them. CDR3 length equals 12 residues. Looked up from germline, CDR1 is SEHNR and CDR2 is FQNEAQ (reference sequence). For the CDR3, the DNA is TGTGCCAGCAGCTCCAATAGGGAAAAACTGTTTTTT. Protein sequence: CASSSNREKLFF. The full variable domain, in which reference TRBV7-9 and TRBJ1-4 provide the parts outside the CDR3, is DTGVSQNPRHKITKRGQNVTFRCDPISEHNRLYWYRQTLGQGPEFLTYFQNEAQLEKSRLLSDRFSAERPKGSFSTLEIQRTEQGDSAMYLCASSSNREKLFFGSGTQLSVL.

This clonotype has only a few counts. The chain has TRBV6-6 and TRBJ1-1, with D perhaps TRBD1 (5 bases). The germline V and J ends were trimmed by 4 bases and 4 bases, with 16 bases remaining between them. Germline values: CDR1 MNHNY, CDR2 SVGAGI (reference sequence). This CDR3 is built from 15 residues. CDR3 sequence: CASSSPGRVGTEAFF. Here the CDR3 DNA reads TGTGCCAGCAGTTCCCCCGGCAGGGTCGGCACTGAAGCTTTCTTT.

This clonotype has a handful of counts. The chain carries TRBV20-1 and TRBJ1-1; weak D call: TRBD1 (6 bases). V lost 5 bases, J lost 8 bases, and 21 bases lay in between. Germline values: CDR1 DFQATT, CDR2 SNEGSKA (reference sequence). This CDR3 spans 14 amino acids. The CDR3 here is CSARPPRGAEEAFF. CDR3 sequence (DNA): TGCAGTGCTCGGCCCCCCCGGGGGGCCGAGGAAGCTTTCTTT.

The gene calls are TRBV30 and TRBJ2-4, with TRBD2 identical over 8 bases. Germline V gene data show CDR1 as GTSNPN and CDR2 as SVGIG (reference sequence). Unmatched junction bases numbered 7, after V lost 2 bases and J lost 4 bases. CDR3 length: 15 amino acids. The CDR3 is CAWSMSIAGKNIQYF. For the CDR3, the DNA is TGTGCCTGGAGTATGAGTATAGCGGGGAAAAACATTCAGTACTTC.